What follows are 8 T cell receptor beta chains derived from one specimen sequenced in a study of T cell responses to AZD1222 COVID-19 vaccine. Clones were read by immunoSEQ multiplex PCR, and TCRdb kept only the in-frame ones, dropping some. The sample contains roughly 150,000 clones, approximately 93% of which appear only once. Sequencing was performed on peripheral blood, taken 28 days after the second AZD1222 dose. These receptors were collected from an adult who received the AZD1222 COVID-19 vaccine.

The chain is built from TRBV19 and TRBJ2-7; no clear D gene. Trimming shortened V by 4 bases and J by 3 bases, and 13 bases separated the two germline ends. This CDR3 has 14 amino acids. Germline V lookup: CDR1 LNHDA, CDR2 SQIVND (reference sequence). This chain's CDR3 is CASSKQTAGYEQYF. The CDR3 coding sequence is TGTGCCAGTAGTAAACAGACGGCAGGCTACGAGCAGTACTTC.

V usage is TRBV5-4 and J usage is TRBJ1-2; TRBD1 is a possible D gene (5 bases). From germline, CDR1 is SGHNT and CDR2 YYREEE (reference sequence). Trimming shortened V by 2 bases and J by 4 bases, and 12 bases separated the two germline ends. This CDR3 is built from 14 residues. CDR3 sequence: CASSLTGRSYGYTF. CDR3 DNA sequence: TGTGCCAGCAGCTTAACGGGACGGTCCTATGGCTACACCTTC.

The gene calls are TRBV27 and TRBJ2-2; TRBD1 is a possible D gene (6 bases). Germline CDR1 and CDR2: MNHEY and SMNVEV (reference sequence). Trimming took off 8 bases at V and 2 bases at J, with 18 bases between the two ends. The CDR3 loop spans 16 amino acids. The CDR3 DNA reads as TGTGCCAGCGGAAGGAACAGGGTCCCAAACACCGGGGAGCTGTTTTTT. Its protein product is CASGRNRVPNTGELFF.

The V call is TRBV21-1, the J call TRBJ1-4; the tabulated D call, TRBD1, remains unverified against the DNA. TRBV21-1 has pseudogene status. The CDR3 is 19 amino acids. In nucleotides, the CDR3 is TGTGCCAGCAGCGACGGACAGGGGTTAGTCCGTGCAACTAATGAAAAACTGTTTTTT. This codes for CASSDGQGLVRATNEKLFF.

This clone was counted between two and nine times. The chain employs TRBV6-5 and TRBJ1-1; D is uncertain. Trimming pared 4 bases from V and 3 bases from J, leaving 15 bases between. CDR3 length: 15 residues. From germline, CDR1 is MNHEY and CDR2 SVGAGI. In DNA, the CDR3 is TGTGCCAGCAGTTCTGCTGGGAGCTGGGACACTGAAGCTTTCTTT. Translated, it gives CASSSAGSWDTEAFF.

The rearrangement uses TRBV19 and TRBJ2-3; the match to TRBD2 covers 12 bases. Trimming removed 5 bases from V and 0 bases from J; junction bases left unmatched: 3. Germline V CDR1 and CDR2: LNHDA, SQIVND (reference sequence). The CDR3 contains 16 residues. The CDR3 here is CASSRGTSGSTDTQYF. CDR3 in DNA: TGTGCCAGTAGTCGGGGGACTAGCGGGAGCACAGATACGCAGTATTTT.

The chain couples TRBV19 to TRBJ2-3; 11 positions match TRBD2. CDR3 length equals 15 residues. From germline, CDR1 is LNHDA and CDR2 SQIVND (reference sequence). Losses at the gene ends were 7 bases for V and 5 bases for J; bases not matched to a gene: 8. This chain's CDR3 is CASMGRTSGGDTQYF. As DNA, the CDR3 is TGTGCCAGTATGGGAAGAACTAGCGGGGGAGATACGCAGTATTTT.

This CDR3 is CASSLTGTVPNEQYF. CDR3 in DNA: TGTGCCAGCAGTCTTACCGGGACAGTACCGAACGAGCAGTACTTC. The chain carries TRBV6-5 and TRBJ2-7, with TRBD1 identical over 7 bases. The CDR3 contains 15 residues. The V segment lost 5 bases and the J segment 5 bases; nucleotides outside the gene matches: 12. Germline V gene data show CDR1 as MNHEY and CDR2 as SVGAGI.